This TCR beta chain was profiled in a study of blood T cell repertoires in COVID-19. On the study more broadly: The United States, Italy and Spain provided the acute and convalescent COVID-19 samples.

The V gene's germline CDR1 is SGHTA and CDR2 FQGNSA. Trimming removed 0 bases from V and 9 bases from J; junction bases left unmatched: 6. CDR3 size: 14 residues. In the source study's methods: Counts of nucleated cells, estimated from reference gene primer amplification, were obtained. Assay used: immunoSEQ multiplex PCR; TCRdb lists only in-frame clones, some missing. That table furnishes V, J and clone size, whereas the DNA furnished D and trimming. This sample has roughly 68,000 clones, with roughly 80% found just once. Sequencing was performed on peripheral blood. The sequence was collected from a woman of 80 years or more with acute or convalescent COVID-19. The rearrangement uses TRBV7-2 and TRBJ2-3; 7 nucleotides line up with TRBD2. The CDR3: CASSLALSGETQYF. The DNA of the CDR3 is TGTGCCAGCAGCTTAGCGTTGAGCGGGGAAACGCAGTATTTT.